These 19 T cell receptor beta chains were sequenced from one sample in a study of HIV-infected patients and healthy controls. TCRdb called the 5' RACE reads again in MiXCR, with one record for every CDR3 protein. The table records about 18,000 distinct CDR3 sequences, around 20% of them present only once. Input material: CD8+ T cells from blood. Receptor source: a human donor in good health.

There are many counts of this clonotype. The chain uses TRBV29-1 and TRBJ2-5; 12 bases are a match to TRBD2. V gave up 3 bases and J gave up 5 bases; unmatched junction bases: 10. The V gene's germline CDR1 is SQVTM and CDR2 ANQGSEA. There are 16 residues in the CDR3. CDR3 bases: TGCAGCGTTGATCCGTCTAGCGGGAGGGCCGGTGAGACCCAGTACTTC. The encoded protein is CSVDPSSGRAGETQYF.

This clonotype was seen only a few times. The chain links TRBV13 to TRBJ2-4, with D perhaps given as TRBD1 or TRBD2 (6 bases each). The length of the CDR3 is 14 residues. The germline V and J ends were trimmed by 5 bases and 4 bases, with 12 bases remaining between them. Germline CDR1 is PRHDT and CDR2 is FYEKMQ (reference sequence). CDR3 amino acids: CASSGGGGKNIQYF. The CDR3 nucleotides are TGTGCCAGCAGCGGTGGAGGGGGAAAAAACATTCAGTACTTC.

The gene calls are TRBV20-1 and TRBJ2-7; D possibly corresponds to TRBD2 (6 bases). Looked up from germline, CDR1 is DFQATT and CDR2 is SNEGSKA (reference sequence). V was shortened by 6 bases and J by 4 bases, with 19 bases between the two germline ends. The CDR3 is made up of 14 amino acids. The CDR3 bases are TGCAGTGCCAAAGGGTCGGGAGAGGGGTACGAGCAGTACTTC. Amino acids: CSAKGSGEGYEQYF.

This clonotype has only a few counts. CDR3 nucleotides: TGTGCCAGCAGCGTAGGGTCTAATGAAGGGAGCGGCAATCAGCCCCAGCATTTT. It is translated as CASSVGSNEGSGNQPQHF. V and J are TRBV9 and TRBJ1-5, with unresolved D. This CDR3 is 18 amino acids long. With 0 bases removed from V and 2 bases from J, the gap between germline ends came to 18 bases. CDR1 and CDR2 (germline): SGDLS, YYNGEE. The variable domain in full, completed from reference TRBV9 and TRBJ1-5, reads DSGVTQTPKHLITATGQRVTLRCSPRSGDLSVYWYQQSLDQGLQFLIQYYNGEERAKGNILERFSAQQFPDLHSELNLSSLELGDSALYFCASSVGSNEGSGNQPQHFGDGTRLSIL.

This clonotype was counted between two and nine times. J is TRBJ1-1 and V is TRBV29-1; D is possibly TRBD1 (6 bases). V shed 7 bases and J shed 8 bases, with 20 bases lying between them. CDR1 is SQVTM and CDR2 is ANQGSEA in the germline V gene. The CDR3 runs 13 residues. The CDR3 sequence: CSAGFTGQGEAFF. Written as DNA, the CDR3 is TGCAGCGCGGGTTTCACAGGGCAGGGAGAAGCTTTCTTT.

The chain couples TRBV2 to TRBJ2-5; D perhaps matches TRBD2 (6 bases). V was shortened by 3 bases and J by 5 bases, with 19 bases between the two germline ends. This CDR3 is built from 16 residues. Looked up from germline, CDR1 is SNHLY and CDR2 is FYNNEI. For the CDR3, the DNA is TGTGCCAGCAGTGAGGGCCTAGCGCACGTCGGGGAGACCCAGTACTTC. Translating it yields CASSEGLAHVGETQYF.

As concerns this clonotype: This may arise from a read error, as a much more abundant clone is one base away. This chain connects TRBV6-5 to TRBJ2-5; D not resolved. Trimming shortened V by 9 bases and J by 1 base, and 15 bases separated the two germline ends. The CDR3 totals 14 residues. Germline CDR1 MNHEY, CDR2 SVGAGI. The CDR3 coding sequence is TGTGCCAGTGTTGTTACTGGGTCCCAAGAGACCCAGTACTTC. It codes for CASVVTGSQETQYF.

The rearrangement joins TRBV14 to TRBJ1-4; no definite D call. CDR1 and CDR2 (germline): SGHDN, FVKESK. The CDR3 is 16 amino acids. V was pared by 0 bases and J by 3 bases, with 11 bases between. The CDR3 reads CASSQDFAGSNEKLFF. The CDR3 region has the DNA TGTGCCAGCAGCCAAGACTTCGCCGGTTCTAATGAAAAACTGTTTTTT. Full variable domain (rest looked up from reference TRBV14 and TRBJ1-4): EAGVTQFPSHSVIEKGQTVTLRCDPISGHDNLYWYRRVMGKEIKFLLHFVKESKQDESGMPNNRFLAERTGGTYSTLKVQPAELEDSGVYFCASSQDFAGSNEKLFFGSGTQLSVL.

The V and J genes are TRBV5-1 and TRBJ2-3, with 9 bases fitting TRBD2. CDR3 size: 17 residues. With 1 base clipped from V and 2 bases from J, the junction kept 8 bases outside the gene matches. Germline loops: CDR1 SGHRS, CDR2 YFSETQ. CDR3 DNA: TGCGCCAGCAGCTTGCACGGGACTAGCCTTTCCACAGATACGCAGTATTTT. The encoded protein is CASSLHGTSLSTDTQYF.

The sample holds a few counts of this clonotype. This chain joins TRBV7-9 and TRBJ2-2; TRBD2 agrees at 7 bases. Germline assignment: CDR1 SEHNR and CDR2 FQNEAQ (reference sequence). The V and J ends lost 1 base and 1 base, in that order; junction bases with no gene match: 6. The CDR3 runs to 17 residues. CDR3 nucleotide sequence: TGTGCCAGCAGCTTAGTGGTGGCGGGAGTGAACACCGGGGAGCTGTTTTTT. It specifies CASSLVVAGVNTGELFF.

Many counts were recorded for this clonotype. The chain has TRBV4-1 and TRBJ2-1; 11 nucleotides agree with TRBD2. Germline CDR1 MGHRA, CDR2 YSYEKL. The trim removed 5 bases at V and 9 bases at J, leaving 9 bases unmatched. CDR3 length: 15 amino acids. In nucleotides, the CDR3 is TGCGCCAGCAGCGTTAGCGGGAGGGCCGAAGTTGAGCAGTTCTTC. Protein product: CASSVSGRAEVEQFF.

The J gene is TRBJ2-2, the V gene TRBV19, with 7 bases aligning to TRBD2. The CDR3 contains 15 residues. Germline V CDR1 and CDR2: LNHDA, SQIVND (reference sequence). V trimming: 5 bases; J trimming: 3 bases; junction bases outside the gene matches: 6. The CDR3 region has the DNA TGTGCCAGTAGTCCCCCAGGGAGGGACACCGGGGAGCTGTTTTTT. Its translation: CASSPPGRDTGELFF. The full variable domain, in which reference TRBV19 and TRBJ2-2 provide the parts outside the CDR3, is DGGITQSPKYLFRKEGQNVTLSCEQNLNHDAMYWYRQDPGQGLRLIYYSQIVNDFQKGDIAEGYSVSREKKESFPLTVTSAQKNPTAFYLCASSPPGRDTGELFFGEGSRLTVL.

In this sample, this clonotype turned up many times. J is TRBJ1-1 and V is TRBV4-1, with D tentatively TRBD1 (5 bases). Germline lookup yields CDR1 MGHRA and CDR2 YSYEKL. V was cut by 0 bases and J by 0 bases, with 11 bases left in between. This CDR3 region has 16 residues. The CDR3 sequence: CASSQDTTGMNTEAFF. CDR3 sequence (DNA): TGCGCCAGCAGCCAAGATACTACAGGCATGAACACTGAAGCTTTCTTT.

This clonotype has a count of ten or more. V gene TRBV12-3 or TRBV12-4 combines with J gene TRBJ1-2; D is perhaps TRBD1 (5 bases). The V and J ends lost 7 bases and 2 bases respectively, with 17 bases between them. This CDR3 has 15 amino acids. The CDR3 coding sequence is TGTGCCAGCACTCCGATCACCGGGGCCAACTATGGCTACACCTTC. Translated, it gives CASTPITGANYGYTF.

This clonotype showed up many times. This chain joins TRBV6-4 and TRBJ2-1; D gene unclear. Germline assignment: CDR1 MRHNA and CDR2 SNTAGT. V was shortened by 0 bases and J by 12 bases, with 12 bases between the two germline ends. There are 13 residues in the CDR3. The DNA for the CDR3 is TGTGCCAGCAGTGACTCAGACTCCCTGTTGCAGTTCTTC. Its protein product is CASSDSDSLLQFF.

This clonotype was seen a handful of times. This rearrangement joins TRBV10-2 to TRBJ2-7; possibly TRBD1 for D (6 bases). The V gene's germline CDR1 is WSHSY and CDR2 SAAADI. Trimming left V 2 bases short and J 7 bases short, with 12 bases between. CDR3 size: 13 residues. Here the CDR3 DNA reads TGCGCCAGCAGTGAGGGCAGGGGATGGGAGCAGTACTTC. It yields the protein CASSEGRGWEQYF.

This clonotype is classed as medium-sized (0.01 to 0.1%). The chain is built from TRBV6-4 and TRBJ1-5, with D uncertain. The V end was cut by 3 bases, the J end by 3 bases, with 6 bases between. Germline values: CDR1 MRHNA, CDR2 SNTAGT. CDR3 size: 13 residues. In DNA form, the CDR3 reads TGTGCCAGCAGTGAATGGTCCAATCAGCCCCAGCATTTT. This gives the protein CASSEWSNQPQHF.

The CDR3 loop reads CASGNSGRDYEQYF. CDR3 bases: TGTGCTAGTGGTAATAGCGGGAGGGACTACGAGCAGTACTTC. The chain links TRBV12-5 to TRBJ2-7, with 11 bases matching TRBD2. Germline lookup yields CDR1 LGHNT and CDR2 FRNRAP. The CDR3 is made up of 14 amino acids. V gave up 5 bases and J gave up 3 bases; unmatched junction bases: 3. The full variable domain, rest sourced from reference TRBV12-5 and TRBJ2-7, is DARVTQTPRHKVTEMGQEVTMRCQPILGHNTVFWYRQTMMQGLELLAYFRNRAPLDDSGMPKDRFSAEMPDATLATLKIQPSEPRDSAVYFCASGNSGRDYEQYFGPGTRLTVT.

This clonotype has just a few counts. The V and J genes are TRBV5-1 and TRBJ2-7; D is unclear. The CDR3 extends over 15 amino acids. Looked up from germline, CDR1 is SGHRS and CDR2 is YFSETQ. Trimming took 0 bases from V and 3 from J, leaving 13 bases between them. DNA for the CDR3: TGCGCCAGCAGCTTGGCCTCGGGTTTGCGCTACGAGCAGTACTTC. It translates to CASSLASGLRYEQYF. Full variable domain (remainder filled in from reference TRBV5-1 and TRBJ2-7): KAGVTQTPRYLIKTRGQQVTLSCSPISGHRSVSWYQQTPGQGLQFLFEYFSETQRNKGNFPGRFSGRQFSNSRSEMNVSTLELGDSALYLCASSLASGLRYEQYFGPGTRLTVT.